The 10 T cell receptor beta chains reported below all come from one sample, sequenced in a study of T cells in Graves' hyperthyroidism and ophthalmopathy. Using RNA transcripts as the source, TCR beta CDR3 regions were amplified. HTBI primers were used for first-round RT-PCR of the TCR CDR3. TCRdb called the multiplex PCR reads again in MiXCR, with one record for every CDR3 protein. The table includes around 800,000 distinct CDR3 sequences, 38% detected once. The material sequenced was blood. These TCRs come from a man younger than 35 with Graves' hyperthyroidism.

This clonotype was recorded only once. The rearrangement joins TRBV12-3 or TRBV12-4 to TRBJ2-2; tentative D call: TRBD1 (6 bases). This CDR3 has 14 amino acids. V lost 3 bases, J lost 4 bases, and 9 bases lay in between. CDR3 coding DNA: TGTGCCAGCAGTTTTAACAGGGCCACCGGGGAGCTGTTTTTT. This sequence encodes CASSFNRATGELFF.

The chain recombines TRBV4-3 with TRBJ2-1, with D possibly matching TRBD2 (5 bases). CDR1 is LGHNA, CDR2 YSLEER, per germline. CDR3 length: 14 residues. V was pared by 4 bases and J by 6 bases, with 13 bases between. The chain's CDR3 is CASSRLVEGNEQFF. CDR3 nucleotides: TGCGCCAGCAGCCGACTTGTTGAGGGCAATGAGCAGTTCTTC.

On this clonotype itself: A much larger clone sits a single nucleotide away, making a read error possible. The CDR3 spells CAGSLVGTENYGYTF. The CDR3 DNA sequence: TGTGCCGGCAGCTTGGTAGGGACGGAGAACTATGGCTACACCTTC. V usage is TRBV7-9 and J usage is TRBJ1-2; D is possibly TRBD1 (5 bases). CDR3 length: 15 residues. Germline V gives CDR1 SEHNR, CDR2 FQNEAQ (reference sequence).

This clonotype was seen repeatedly, ten times or more. The CDR3 reads CASSADRVSANEKLFF. The CDR3 DNA follows: TGTGCCAGCAGTGCGGACCGGGTGTCGGCTAATGAAAAACTGTTTTTT. The chain links TRBV25-1 to TRBJ1-4; D is ambiguous. V was pared by 4 bases and J by 3 bases, with 15 bases between. The CDR3 consists of 16 residues. Germline V CDR1 and CDR2: MGHDK, SYGVNS.

The genes are TRBV29-1 and TRBJ1-1; D not resolved. The germline CDR1 and CDR2 sequences are SQVTM and ANQGSEA. The CDR3 length is 12 residues. Trimming pared 8 bases from V and 4 bases from J, leaving 14 bases between. CDR3 sequence: CSQVGGGTEAFF. Written as DNA, the CDR3 is TGCAGCCAAGTTGGCGGAGGCACTGAAGCTTTCTTT. Using reference TRBV29-1 and TRBJ1-1 for the parts outside the CDR3, the full variable domain is SAVISQKPSRDICQRGTSLTIQCQVDSQVTMMFWYRQQPGQSLTLIATANQGSEATYESGFVIDKFPISRPNLTFSTLTVSNMSPEDSSIYLCSQVGGGTEAFFGQGTRLTVV.

This clonotype was seen many times. The chain joins TRBV5-1 to TRBJ1-6; D is unresolved. Trimming took off 6 bases at V and 6 bases at J, with 7 bases between the two ends. The CDR3 runs to 12 residues. Germline CDR1 and CDR2: SGHRS and YFSETQ. CDR3 in amino acids: CASTAGNSPLHF. Here the CDR3 DNA reads TGCGCCAGCACTGCTGGTAATTCACCCCTCCACTTT.

This clonotype was observed many times. The chain uses TRBV5-1 and TRBJ1-1; 8 nucleotides align to TRBD1. CDR1 and CDR2 (germline): SGHRS, YFSETQ. Losses at the gene ends were 0 bases for V and 11 bases for J; bases not matched to a gene: 6. The CDR3 is 13 residues long. The CDR3 spells CASSLAGGVLAFF. CDR3 in DNA: TGCGCCAGCAGCTTGGCAGGGGGCGTACTCGCTTTCTTT.

Ten or more counts support this clonotype. The chain couples TRBV5-1 to TRBJ1-2; D call uncertain. The CDR3 contains 14 residues. Trimming pared 0 bases from V and 4 bases from J, leaving 10 bases between. Germline V gene data show CDR1 as SGHRS and CDR2 as YFSETQ. The CDR3 reads CASSLAGGSYGYTF. Here the CDR3 DNA reads TGCGCCAGCAGCTTGGCCGGAGGTTCCTATGGCTACACCTTC.

This clonotype was seen a handful of times. The chain couples TRBV7-9 to TRBJ1-5; perhaps TRBD1 as D (6 bases). Trimming took off 5 bases at V and 8 bases at J, with 19 bases between the two ends. Per the germline V gene, CDR1 is SEHNR and CDR2 is FQNEAQ (reference sequence). The CDR3 loop spans 15 amino acids. CDR3 sequence (DNA): TGTGCCAGCAGCCAAGAGGGGGGGGCCGGGGAGCCCCAGCATTTT. Its translation is CASSQEGGAGEPQHF.

Details on this clonotype: A much larger clone differs from this one at a single base, so this may be a read error. CDR3 amino acids: CASSDAGQAHEKLLF. CDR3 nucleotide sequence: TGTGCCAGCAGCGACGCAGGCCAAGCGCATGAAAAACTGCTTTTT. The genes are TRBV9 and TRBJ1-4; D unresolved. Germline-derived CDR1 and CDR2 are SGDLS and YYNGEE. CDR3 length equals 15 residues.